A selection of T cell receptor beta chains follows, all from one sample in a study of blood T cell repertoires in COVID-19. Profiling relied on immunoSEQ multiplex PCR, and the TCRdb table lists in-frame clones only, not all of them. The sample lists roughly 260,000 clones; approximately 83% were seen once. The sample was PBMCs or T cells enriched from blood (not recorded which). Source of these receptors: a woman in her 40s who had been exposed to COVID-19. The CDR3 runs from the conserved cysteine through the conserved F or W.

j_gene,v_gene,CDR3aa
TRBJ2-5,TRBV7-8,CASSLELAGNGETQYF
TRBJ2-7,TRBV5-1,CASSPSGGYEQYF
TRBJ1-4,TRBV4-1,CASSQEVQRIGEKLFF
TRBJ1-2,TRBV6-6,CASRPGTGEGYGYTF
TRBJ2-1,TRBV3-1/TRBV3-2,CASSPLLAGGQDEQFF
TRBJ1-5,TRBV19,CASRGQLNQPQHF
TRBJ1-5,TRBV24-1,CATSDSSFNSNQPQHF
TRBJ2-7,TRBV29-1,CSVELGRGQGSFEQYF
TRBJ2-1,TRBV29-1,CSVVPGGPSGNEQFF
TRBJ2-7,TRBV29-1,CSGQGAREQYF
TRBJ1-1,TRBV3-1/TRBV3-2,CASSQENRVTEAFF
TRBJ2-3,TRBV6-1,CASSEAMGRGQDTQYF
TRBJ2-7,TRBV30,CAWSPIKLLWGRGSYEQYF
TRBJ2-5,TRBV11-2,CASSLGGLASGEETQYF
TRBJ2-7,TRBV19,CASSPAPGRDLRDEQYF
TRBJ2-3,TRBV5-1,CASSPDLAGGTDTQYF
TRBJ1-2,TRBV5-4,CASSSDSYGYTF
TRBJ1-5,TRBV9,CASSETGINQPQHF
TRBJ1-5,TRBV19,CATMPTTGSNQPQHF
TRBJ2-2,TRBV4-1,CASSPGTSNTGELFF
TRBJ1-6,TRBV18,CASSPTMTGNNSPLHF
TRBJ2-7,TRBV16,CASSQSLSYEQYF
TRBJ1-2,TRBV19,CASSIAGGADYGYTF
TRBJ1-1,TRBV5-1,CASSLGVTGGSGIGTEAFF
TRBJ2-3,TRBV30,CAATPLAGGTDTQYF
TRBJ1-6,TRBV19,CASSNKGNDLGSPLHF
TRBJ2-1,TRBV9,CASTPVGSSYNEQFF
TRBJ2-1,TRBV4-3,CASSQDLPSARSYNEQFF
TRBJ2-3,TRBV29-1,CSSHGGGTDTQYF
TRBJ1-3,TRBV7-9,CASSPDSDGNTIYF
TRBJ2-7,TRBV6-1,CASSEVWHYEQYF
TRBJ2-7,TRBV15,CATSSTGTGEQYF
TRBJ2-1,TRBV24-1,CATSDSGGNNEQFF
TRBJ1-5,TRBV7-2,CASTRQGDQPQHF
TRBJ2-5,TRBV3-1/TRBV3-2,CASSPGQGQETQYF
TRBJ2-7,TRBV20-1,CSASGRRQGVLSYEQYF
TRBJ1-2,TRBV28,CASSFLPPGQLSTNYGYTF
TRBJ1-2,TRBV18,CASSPGWGANYGYTF
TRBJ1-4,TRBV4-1,CASSPGGVATNEKLFF
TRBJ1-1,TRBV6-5,CASSYYRMNTEAFF
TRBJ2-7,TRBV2,CASSEMRGLSNEQYF
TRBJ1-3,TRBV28,CASREQEYSGNTIYF